Reported below is one T cell receptor (beta chain). The CDR3 sequence is 14 residues long. Trimming cost V 3 bases and J 5 bases, with 11 bases left between them. CDR1 KGHSH and CDR2 LQKENI come from the germline V gene. This record comes from a study of blood T cell repertoires in COVID-19. Source study methods: The assay estimated nucleated cells by amplifying reference gene primers. Clones were read by immunoSEQ multiplex PCR, and TCRdb kept only the in-frame ones, dropping some. V, J and clone size reflect that table, while D and trimming were determined from the DNA. Here the sample spans fewer than 200,000 clones, around three quarters being singletons.

Sequenced material: peripheral blood. The sequence came from a man aged 55 to 69 with acute or convalescent COVID-19. The chain recombines TRBV18 with TRBJ2-1; perhaps TRBD1 as D (6 bases). The CDR3 DNA reads TGTGCCAGCTCACCGACCCAGGGGAACAATGAGCAGTTCTTC. This gives the protein CASSPTQGNNEQFF.